The entry below describes one T cell receptor (beta chain). Germline lookup yields CDR1 SGHTA and CDR2 FQGNSA. The CDR3 covers 13 residues. The J segment lost 14 bases and the V segment lost 1 base, leaving 7 bases of the junction unmatched. In the source study's methods: Amplification of reference gene primers was used by the study to estimate nucleated cell counts. Assay: immunoSEQ multiplex PCR; the TCRdb copy retains only in-frame clones and omits some. V, J and clone size derive from that table, while D and trimming were established from the DNA sequence. This table has about 310,000 clones, 80% to 90% appearing once. The sample belongs to a study of blood T cell repertoires in COVID-19. Study background: Samples came from the United States, Italy and Spain, spanning acute and convalescent COVID-19. PBMCs, B-cell-depleted T cells, or T cells were the source of the cDNA or gDNA that made up the material.

Recruitment covered 20 to 25 US areas and drew participants whose ages spanned roughly 18 to 90 years. This TCR came from a woman between 18 and 29 years old who had recovered from COVID-19. The chain recombines TRBV7-2 with TRBJ2-1; 8 nucleotides line up with TRBD2. The sample consisted of PBMCs or T cells enriched from blood (not recorded which). CDR3 residues: CASSLGGRGDEFF. CDR3 nucleotide sequence: TGTGCCAGCAGCTTAGGAGGGCGGGGGGATGAGTTCTTC.